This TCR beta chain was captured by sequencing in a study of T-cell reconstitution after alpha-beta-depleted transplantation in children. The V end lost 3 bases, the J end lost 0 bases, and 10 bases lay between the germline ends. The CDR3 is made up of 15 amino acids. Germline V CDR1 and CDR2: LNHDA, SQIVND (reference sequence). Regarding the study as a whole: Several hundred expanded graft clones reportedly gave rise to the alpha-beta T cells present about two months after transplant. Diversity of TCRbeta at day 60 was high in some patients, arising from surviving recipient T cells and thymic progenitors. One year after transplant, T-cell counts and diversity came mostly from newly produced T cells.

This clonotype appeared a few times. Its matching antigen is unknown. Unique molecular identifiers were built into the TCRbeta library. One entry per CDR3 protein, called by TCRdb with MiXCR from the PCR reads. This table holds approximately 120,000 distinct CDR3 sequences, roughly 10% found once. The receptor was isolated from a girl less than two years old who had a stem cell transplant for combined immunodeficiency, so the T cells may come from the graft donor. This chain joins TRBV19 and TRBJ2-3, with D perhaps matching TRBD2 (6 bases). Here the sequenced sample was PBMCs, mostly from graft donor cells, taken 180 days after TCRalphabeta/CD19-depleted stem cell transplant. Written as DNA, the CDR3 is TGTGCCAGTAGTATGGGGAGCGGGAGCACAGATACGCAGTATTTT. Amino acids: CASSMGSGSTDTQYF.